The T cell receptor beta chain under discussion was sequenced for a study of shared clonotypes between healthy human individuals. TCRdb's copy holds only in-frame clones and misses some; the assay was immunoSEQ multiplex PCR. The sample holds about 2.4 million clones; roughly 93% are singletons and the top ten take roughly 0.39%. This CDR3 is built from 16 residues. V gave up 4 bases and J gave up 3 bases; unmatched junction bases: 14. From germline, CDR1 is GTSNPN and CDR2 SVGIG (reference sequence). V usage is TRBV30 and J usage is TRBJ2-7, with 8 bases matching TRBD2. The sequenced sample consisted of naive CD4+ T cells from PBMCs. Subset described: CD45RA+ positively selected. The receptor was derived from a man aged 18 to 35 in good health. Some clones in this sample may be carry-over from other donors' samples. CDR3 nucleotide sequence: TGTGCCTGGAACCAAATGCCCCGGGAGGGCCGCTACGAGCAGTACTTC. It codes for CAWNQMPREGRYEQYF.